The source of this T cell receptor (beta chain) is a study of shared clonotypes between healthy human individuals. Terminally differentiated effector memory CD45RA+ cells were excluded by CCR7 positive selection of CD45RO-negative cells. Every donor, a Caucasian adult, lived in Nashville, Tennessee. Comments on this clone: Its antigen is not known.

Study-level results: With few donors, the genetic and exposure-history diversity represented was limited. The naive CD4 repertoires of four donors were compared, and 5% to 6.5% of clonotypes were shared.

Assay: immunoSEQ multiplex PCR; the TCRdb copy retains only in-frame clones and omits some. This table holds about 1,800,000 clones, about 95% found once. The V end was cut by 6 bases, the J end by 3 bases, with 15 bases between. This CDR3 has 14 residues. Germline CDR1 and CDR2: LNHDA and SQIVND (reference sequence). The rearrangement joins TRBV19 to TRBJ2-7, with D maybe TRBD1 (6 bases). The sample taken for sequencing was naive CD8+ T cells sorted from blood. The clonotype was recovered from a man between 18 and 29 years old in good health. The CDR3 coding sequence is TGTGCCAGTAGCCCTAGGGGGTACATCTACGAGCAGTACTTC. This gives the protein CASSPRGYIYEQYF.